This T cell receptor (beta chain) is from a study of T cell changes during pregnancy in multiple sclerosis. Measured with immunoSEQ multiplex PCR; TCRdb has only the in-frame clones, and not every one. The data contain more than 50,000 clones, 90% to 95% of them seen just once; the ten biggest clones take up about 0.85%. The clonotype originates from a female donor with multiple sclerosis, enrolled in a pregnancy study. The material sequenced was peripheral blood, taken before pregnancy.

This chain's CDR3 is CASRSQGGNTEAFF. DNA for the CDR3: TGTGCCAGCAGAAGTCAGGGTGGGAACACTGAAGCTTTCTTT. V gene TRBV6-5 combines with J gene TRBJ1-1; TRBD1 is a possible D gene (5 bases). Germline loops: CDR1 MNHEY, CDR2 SVGAGI. The CDR3 is 14 residues long. Trimming stripped 6 bases from V and 1 base from J, with 12 bases between.